A single TCR beta chain is shown here with its context. Starting material for RNA and DNA co-extraction consisted of about 17-34 mg of unsorted bulk tissue. Starting from roughly 540 ng of total RNA, TCR beta cDNA was produced with a primer in the constant region. Libraries covering TCR beta were generated through three nested multiplex PCR rounds (using a slightly modified ARM-PCR). Rounds one and two of PCR, each of about 10 cycles, were primed with TRBV1-TRBV30 forward primers and a C-beta reverse primer. TCRdb processed the multiplex PCR reads anew with MiXCR; each CDR3 protein has one entry. This sample carries about 74,000 distinct CDR3 sequences, approximately 70% of them seen once, and the ten largest clones take about 30%. These data originate in a study of tumor-infiltrating lymphocytes in primary liver carcinoma. V lost 5 bases and J 4 bases, leaving 12 bases between the germline ends. This CDR3 has 14 amino acids. CDR1 is LNHDA and CDR2 is SQIVND in the germline V gene (reference sequence).

Sequenced: liver tumor tissue from sampling region 4. The subset: tumor region T4, right-lateral pole. This clonotype originated in a man between 35 and 55 years old with primary liver carcinoma and hepatitis B virus infection. This chain joins TRBV19 and TRBJ2-1; D might be TRBD2 (6 bases). CDR3 sequence (DNA): TGTGCCAGTAGTCGGGACTCTTTTTACAATGAGCAGTTCTTC. Translating it yields CASSRDSFYNEQFF.